Reported below is one T cell receptor beta chain. In nominal health when sampled, donors likely had unrecorded immune exposures nonetheless. These data belong to a study of cytomegalovirus exposure and HLA in healthy donors. In the PCR, 60 Vbeta and 13 Jbeta primers were used. Clones were read by immunoSEQ multiplex PCR, and TCRdb kept only the in-frame ones, dropping some. Among some 270,000 clones listed, 75% to 85% were seen once. Looked up from germline, CDR1 is MNHEY and CDR2 is SVGAGI. This CDR3 contains 13 residues. Trimming took 5 bases from V and 5 from J, leaving 12 bases between them. Sequenced material: PBMCs. The chain employs TRBV6-5 and TRBJ2-5, with TRBD1 as a possible D gene (6 bases). The receptor's source is a girl aged 2-10 years in good health and CMV-seronegative. DNA of the CDR3: TGTGCCAGCAGTAAACAGGGCGTCGAGACCCAGTACTTC. This sequence encodes CASSKQGVETQYF.